One sample yielded the 3 T cell receptor beta chains listed below, sequenced in a study of T cells in Graves' hyperthyroidism and ophthalmopathy. Using RNA transcripts as the source, TCR beta CDR3 regions were amplified. HTBI primers were the set used in a first-round RT-PCR of the TCR CDR3. MiXCR was run by TCRdb on the multiplex PCR reads, yielding one entry per CDR3 protein. Here the sample spans about 700,000 distinct CDR3 sequences, 14% being singletons. The sample was blood. Receptors originate from a woman under 30 with Graves' hyperthyroidism.

This clonotype showed up just a few times. This CDR3 fails to terminate in the conserved phenylalanine or tryptophan, so it likely reflects a read error. The chain recombines TRBV20-1 with TRBJ2-1; the match to TRBD2 covers 7 bases. With V trimmed by 7 bases and J by 3 bases, 15 bases remained unmatched. Germline V CDR1 and CDR2: DFQATT, SNEGSKA (reference sequence). The CDR3 spans 16 residues. For the CDR3, the DNA is TGCAGTGGCGGCGGGAGTGGCCCCCTTAACTACAATGAGCAGTTCCTC. This gives the protein CSGGGSGPLNYNEQFL.

This chain uses TRBV6-1 with TRBJ2-1; 10 bases are shared with TRBD2. The last part of the DNA fits TRBJ2-7 better; the J call may be wrong. This CDR3 has 14 residues. Germline-derived CDR1 and CDR2 are MNHNS and SASEGT. DNA for the CDR3: TGTGCCAGCAGTCCGGGACTAGCGACGAATGAGCAGTACTTC. Translated, it gives CASSPGLATNEQYF.

This clonotype was seen only a few times. J is TRBJ2-3 and V is TRBV6-1, with TRBD2 identical over 11 bases. The CDR3 loop spans 15 amino acids. Per germline, CDR1 MNHNS and CDR2 SASEGT. With 3 bases clipped from V and 6 bases from J, the junction kept 5 bases outside the gene matches. Here the CDR3 reads CASSDIAGGPDTQYF. The CDR3 region has the DNA TGTGCCAGCAGTGACATAGCGGGAGGGCCGGATACGCAGTATTTT.